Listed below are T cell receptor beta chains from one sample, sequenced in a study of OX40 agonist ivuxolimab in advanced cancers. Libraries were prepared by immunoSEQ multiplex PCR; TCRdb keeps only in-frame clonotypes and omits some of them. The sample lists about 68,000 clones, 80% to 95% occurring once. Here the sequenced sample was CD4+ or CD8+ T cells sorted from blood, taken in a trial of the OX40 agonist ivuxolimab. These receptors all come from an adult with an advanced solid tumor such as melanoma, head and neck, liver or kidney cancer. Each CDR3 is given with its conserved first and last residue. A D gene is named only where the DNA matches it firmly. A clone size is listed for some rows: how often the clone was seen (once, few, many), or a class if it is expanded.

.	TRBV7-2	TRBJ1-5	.	TGTGCCAGCAGCTCCAGGGTGGGCAATCAGCCCCAGCATTTT	CASSSRVGNQPQHF
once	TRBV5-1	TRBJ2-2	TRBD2	TGCGCCAGCAGCTTAAACCCCCCCGGGACTAGCGGGAGAAGGAGGGGCACCGGGGAGCTGTTTTTT	CASSLNPPGTSGRRRGTGELFF
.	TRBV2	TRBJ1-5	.	TGTGCCAGCAGTCGGACTGGCTTTGGGTTACGGCCCCAGCATTTT	CASSRTGFGLRPQHF
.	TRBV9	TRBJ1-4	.	TGTGCCAGCAGCGTAGGCCAGGGGACTTTCGCTGAAAAACTGTTTTTT	CASSVGQGTFAEKLFF
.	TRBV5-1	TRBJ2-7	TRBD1	TGCGCCAGCAGCTTGGAATTAGAGGACAGGGGGATCTACGAGCAGTACTTC	CASSLELEDRGIYEQYF
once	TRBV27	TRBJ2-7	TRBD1	TGTGCCAGCAGTTTTCAGGGGGCAAAGTCCTACGAGCAGTACTTC	CASSFQGAKSYEQYF
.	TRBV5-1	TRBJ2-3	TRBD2	TGCGCCAGCAGCTCCACCGGGAGGGATACGCAGTATTTT	CASSSTGRDTQYF
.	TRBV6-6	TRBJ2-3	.	TGTGCCAGCAGTTACATTGATACGCAGTATTTT	CASSYIDTQYF
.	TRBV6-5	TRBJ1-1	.	TGTGCCAGCAGTTACTCTTACAAGGGGAACACTGAAGCTTTCTTT	CASSYSYKGNTEAFF
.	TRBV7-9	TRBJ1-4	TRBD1	TGTGCCAGCAGCCTTCTTCGGGACAGTGAAAAACTGTTTTTT	CASSLLRDSEKLFF
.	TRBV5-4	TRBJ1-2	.	TGTGCCAGCAGCCTCCTACAGGGATTAGGAGGCTACACCTTC	CASSLLQGLGGYTF
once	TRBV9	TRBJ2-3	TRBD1	TGTGCCAGCAGCGTCATCGCCTCGGGACAGTTATCCACAGATACGCAGTATTTT	CASSVIASGQLSTDTQYF
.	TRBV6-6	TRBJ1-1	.	TGTGCCAGCAGCCCCGGGAGGAGTAACACTGAAGCTTTCTTT	CASSPGRSNTEAFF
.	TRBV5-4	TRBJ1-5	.	TGTGCCAGCAGCTTGGGACCGGGGACGGCGCAGGGGCCCCAGCATTTT	CASSLGPGTAQGPQHF